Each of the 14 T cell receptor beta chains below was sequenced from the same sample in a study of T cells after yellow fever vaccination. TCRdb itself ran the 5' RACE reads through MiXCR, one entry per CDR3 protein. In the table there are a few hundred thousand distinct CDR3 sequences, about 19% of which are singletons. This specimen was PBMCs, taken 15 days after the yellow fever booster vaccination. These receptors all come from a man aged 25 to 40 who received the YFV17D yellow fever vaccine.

The CDR3 DNA reads as TGTGCCACCACCCCTAGCGGGGTAAATCGGGAGACCCAGTACTTC. Its translation is CATTPSGVNRETQYF. This chain joins TRBV15 and TRBJ2-5; TRBD2 matches 9 bases. The J segment lost 5 bases and the V segment lost 7 bases, leaving 11 bases of the junction unmatched. The germline V gene has CDR1 LNHNV and CDR2 YYDKDF (reference sequence). The CDR3 covers 15 residues. Looking up the rest from reference TRBV15 and TRBJ2-5 gives the full variable domain: DAMVIQNPRYQVTQFGKPVTLSCSQTLNHNVMYWYQQKSSQAPKLLFHYYDKDFNNEADTPDNFQSRRPNTSFCFLDIRSPGLGDTAMYLCATTPSGVNRETQYFGPGTRLLVL.

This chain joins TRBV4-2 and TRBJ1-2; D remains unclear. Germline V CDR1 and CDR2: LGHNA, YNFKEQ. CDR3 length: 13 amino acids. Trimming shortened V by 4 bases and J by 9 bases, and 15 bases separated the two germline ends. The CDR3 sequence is CASSPERGSRYTF. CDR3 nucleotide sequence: TGTGCCAGCAGCCCCGAGCGGGGTTCGCGCTACACCTTC.

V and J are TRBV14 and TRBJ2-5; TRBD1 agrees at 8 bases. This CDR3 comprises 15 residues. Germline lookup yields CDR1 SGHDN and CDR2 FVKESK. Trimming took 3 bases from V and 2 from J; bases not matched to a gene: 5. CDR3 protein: CASSHWTGIQETQYF. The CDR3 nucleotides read TGTGCCAGCAGCCACTGGACAGGGATACAAGAGACCCAGTACTTC.

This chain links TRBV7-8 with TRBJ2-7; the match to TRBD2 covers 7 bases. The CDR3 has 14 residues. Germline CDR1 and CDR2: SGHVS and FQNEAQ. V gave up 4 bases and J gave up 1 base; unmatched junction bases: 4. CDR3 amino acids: CASSSHGGSYEQYF. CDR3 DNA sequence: TGTGCCAGCAGCTCCCACGGGGGGTCCTACGAGCAGTACTTC.

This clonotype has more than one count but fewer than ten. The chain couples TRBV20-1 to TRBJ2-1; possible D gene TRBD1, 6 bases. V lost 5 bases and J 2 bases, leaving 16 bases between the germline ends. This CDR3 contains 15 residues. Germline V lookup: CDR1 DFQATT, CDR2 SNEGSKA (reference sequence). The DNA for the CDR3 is TGCAGTGCTGAGGACAGCCGTTTCGCCTACAATGAGCAGTTCTTC. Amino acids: CSAEDSRFAYNEQFF.

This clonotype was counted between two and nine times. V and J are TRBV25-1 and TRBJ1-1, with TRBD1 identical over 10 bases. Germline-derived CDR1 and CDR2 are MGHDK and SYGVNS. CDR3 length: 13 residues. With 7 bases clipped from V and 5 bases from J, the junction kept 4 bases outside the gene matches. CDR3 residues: CASTRQGATEAFF. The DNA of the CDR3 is TGTGCCAGCACCAGACAGGGGGCGACTGAAGCTTTCTTT.

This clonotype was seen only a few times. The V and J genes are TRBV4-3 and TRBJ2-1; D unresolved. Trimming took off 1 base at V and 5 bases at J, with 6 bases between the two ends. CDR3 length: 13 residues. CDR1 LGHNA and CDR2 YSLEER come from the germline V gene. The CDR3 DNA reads TGCGCCAGCAGCCAAGTCAGAAACAATGAGCAGTTCTTC. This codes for CASSQVRNNEQFF.

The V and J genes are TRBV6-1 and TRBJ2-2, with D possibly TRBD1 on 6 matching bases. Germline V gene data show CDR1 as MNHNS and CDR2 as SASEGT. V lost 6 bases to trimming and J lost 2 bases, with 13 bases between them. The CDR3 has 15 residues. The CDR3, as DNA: TGTGCCAGCAGAGCCGACAGGATAAACACCGGGGAGCTGTTTTTT. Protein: CASRADRINTGELFF.

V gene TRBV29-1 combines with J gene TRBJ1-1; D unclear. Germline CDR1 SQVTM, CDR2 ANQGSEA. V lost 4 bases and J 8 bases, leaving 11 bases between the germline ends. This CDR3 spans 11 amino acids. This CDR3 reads CSVAIGKEAFF. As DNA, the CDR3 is TGCAGCGTTGCAATAGGCAAGGAAGCTTTCTTT.

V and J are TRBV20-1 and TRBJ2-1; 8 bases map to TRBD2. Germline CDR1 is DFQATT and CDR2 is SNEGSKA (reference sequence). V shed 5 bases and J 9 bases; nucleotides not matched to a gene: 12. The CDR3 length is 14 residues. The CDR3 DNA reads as TGCAGTGCTCCAAAAGCGGGAGAAGTTGTTGAGCAGTTCTTC. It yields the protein CSAPKAGEVVEQFF.

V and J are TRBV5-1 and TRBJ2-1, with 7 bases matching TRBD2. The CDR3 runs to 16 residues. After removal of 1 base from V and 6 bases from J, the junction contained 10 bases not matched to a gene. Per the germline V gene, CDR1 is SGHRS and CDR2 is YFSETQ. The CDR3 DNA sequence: TGCGCCAGCAGCTTGTCTTGGGGGGGTAGAACCAATGAGCAGTTCTTC. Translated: CASSLSWGGRTNEQFF.

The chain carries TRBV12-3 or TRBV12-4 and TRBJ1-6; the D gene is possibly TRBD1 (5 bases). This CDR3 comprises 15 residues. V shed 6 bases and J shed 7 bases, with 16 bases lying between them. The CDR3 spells CASSAVGVSNSPLHF. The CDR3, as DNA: TGTGCCAGCAGCGCCGTAGGGGTCTCCAATTCACCCCTCCACTTT.

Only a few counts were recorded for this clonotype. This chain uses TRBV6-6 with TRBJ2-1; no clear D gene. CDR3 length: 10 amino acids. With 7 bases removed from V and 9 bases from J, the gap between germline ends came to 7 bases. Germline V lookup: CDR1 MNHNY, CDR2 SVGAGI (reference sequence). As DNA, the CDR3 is TGTGCCAGCAACGCTGGTGAGCAGTTCTTC. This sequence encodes CASNAGEQFF.

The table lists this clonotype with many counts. The CDR3 here is CASSPTGTDTQYF. CDR3 nucleotide sequence: TGTGCCAGCAGCCCTACCGGCACAGATACGCAGTATTTT. The chain uses TRBV7-9 and TRBJ2-3, with D unclear. Trimming left V 5 bases short and J 1 base short, with 7 bases between. The CDR3 has 13 amino acids. CDR1 is SEHNR, CDR2 FQNEAQ, per germline (reference sequence).